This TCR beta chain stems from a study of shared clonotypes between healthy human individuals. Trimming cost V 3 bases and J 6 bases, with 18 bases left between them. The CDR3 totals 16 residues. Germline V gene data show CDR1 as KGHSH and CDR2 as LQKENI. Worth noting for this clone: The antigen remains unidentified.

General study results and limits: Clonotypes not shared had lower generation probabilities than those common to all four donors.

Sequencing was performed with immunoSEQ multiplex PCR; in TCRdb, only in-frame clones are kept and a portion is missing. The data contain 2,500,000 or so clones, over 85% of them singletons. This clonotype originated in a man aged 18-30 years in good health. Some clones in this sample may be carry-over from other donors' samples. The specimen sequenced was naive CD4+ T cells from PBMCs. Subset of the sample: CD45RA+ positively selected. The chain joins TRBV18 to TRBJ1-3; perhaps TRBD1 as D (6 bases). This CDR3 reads CASSPERQERENTIYF. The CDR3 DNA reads TGTGCCAGCTCACCGGAGAGACAGGAACGCGAAAACACCATATATTTT.